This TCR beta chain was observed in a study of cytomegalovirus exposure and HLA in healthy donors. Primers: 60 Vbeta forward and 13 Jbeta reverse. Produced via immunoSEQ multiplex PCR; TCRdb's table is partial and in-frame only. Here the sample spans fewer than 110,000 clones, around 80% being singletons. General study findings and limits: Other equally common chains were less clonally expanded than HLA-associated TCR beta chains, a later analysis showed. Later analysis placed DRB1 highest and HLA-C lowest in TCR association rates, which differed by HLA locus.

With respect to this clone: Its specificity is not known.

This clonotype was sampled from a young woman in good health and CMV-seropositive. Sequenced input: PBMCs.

The CDR3 is CASSPLAGTNTDTQYF. The CDR3 DNA reads as TGCGCCAGCAGCCCCTTAGCGGGAACAAACACAGATACGCAGTATTTT. The chain is built from TRBV5-1 and TRBJ2-3; 8 nucleotides agree with TRBD2. The V and J ends lost 4 bases and 2 bases, in that order; junction bases with no gene match: 9. In germline, CDR1 is SGHRS, CDR2 YFSETQ. CDR3 size: 16 residues.